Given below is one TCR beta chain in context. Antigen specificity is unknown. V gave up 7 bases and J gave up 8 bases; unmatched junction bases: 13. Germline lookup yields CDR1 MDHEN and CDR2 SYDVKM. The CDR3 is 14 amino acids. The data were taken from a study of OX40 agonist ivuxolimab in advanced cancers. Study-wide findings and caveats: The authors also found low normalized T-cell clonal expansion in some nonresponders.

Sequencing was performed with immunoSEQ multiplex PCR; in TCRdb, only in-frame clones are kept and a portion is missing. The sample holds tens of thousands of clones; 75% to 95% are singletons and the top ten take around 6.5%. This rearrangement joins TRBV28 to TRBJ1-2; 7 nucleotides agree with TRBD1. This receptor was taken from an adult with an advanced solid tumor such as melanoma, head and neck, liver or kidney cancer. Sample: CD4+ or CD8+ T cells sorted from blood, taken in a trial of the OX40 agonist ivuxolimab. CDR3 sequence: CASTASRGLQGYTF. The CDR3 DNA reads TGTGCCAGCACCGCCTCTAGGGGGCTACAGGGCTACACCTTC.